This is a list of T cell receptor beta chains from one sample in a study of T cell responses to AZD1222 COVID-19 vaccine. Assay: immunoSEQ multiplex PCR; the TCRdb copy retains only in-frame clones and omits some. The table records 130,000 or so clones, 91% of them present only once. The sequencing here drew on peripheral blood, taken 28 days after the second AZD1222 dose. The receptors were sampled from an adult who received the AZD1222 COVID-19 vaccine. The CDR3 runs from the conserved cysteine through the conserved F or W.

TRBJ2-1 TRBV12-3/TRBV12-4 CATRQGWDNEQFF
TRBJ2-3 TRBV9 CASRGPGLEGTDTQYF
TRBJ1-2 TRBV6-2/TRBV6-3 CASSHGTSNYGYTF
TRBJ1-1 TRBV18 CASSRTGDTEAFF
TRBJ1-1 TRBV5-4 CASSLRDTEAFF
TRBJ2-2 TRBV11-3 CASLPQGQPTGELFF
TRBJ1-1 TRBV18 CASSPRPGRGDTEAFF
TRBJ2-7 TRBV3-1/TRBV3-2 CASSGGQAVSSEQYF
TRBJ2-1 TRBV9 CASSPRGLAGALYNEQFF
TRBJ2-3 TRBV12-3/TRBV12-4 CASRPQGTDTQYF
TRBJ1-5 TRBV9 CASSVAGGGQPQHF
TRBJ1-2 TRBV12-5 CASGPGQGYGYTF
TRBJ1-1 TRBV29-1 CSGAGQGNTEAFF
TRBJ1-6 TRBV5-8 CASSIRTGYNSPLHF
TRBJ2-2 TRBV29-1 CSASDRVSGELFF
TRBJ1-2 TRBV2 CASCRDSRPYGYTF
TRBJ1-1 TRBV9 CASSVVDGLRTEAFF
TRBJ2-7 TRBV2 CASLREGFPYEQYF
TRBJ1-6 TRBV19 CASSLWTVNNSPLHF
TRBJ1-3 TRBV12-3/TRBV12-4 CASTRGQGNTIYF
TRBJ1-1 TRBV18 CASSQKDRNTEAFF
TRBJ1-5 TRBV27 CASSRGGYNQPQHF
TRBJ2-2 TRBV9 CASSVDRTPRELFF
TRBJ1-4 TRBV9 CASSAAGGGEKLFF
TRBJ1-2 TRBV6-5 CAINTGGGGYTF
TRBJ2-1 TRBV27 CASTKYGTSAYNEQFF
TRBJ1-4 TRBV19 CASSIGASKGEKLFF
TRBJ2-3 TRBV3-1/TRBV3-2 CASSQNLEDTQYF
TRBJ2-3 TRBV11-2 CASSFGLAGTDTQYF
TRBJ1-1 TRBV19 CASKTGEGNTEAFF
TRBJ2-7 TRBV27 CASSQHSGGAGVRQYF
TRBJ1-1 TRBV29-1 CSVSRQGNTEAFF
TRBJ1-2 TRBV7-9 CASSLVKGGFGYTF
TRBJ1-1 TRBV7-9 CASSAVGGGGTEAFF
TRBJ2-3 TRBV6-5 CASRLDDRSRDTQYF
TRBJ1-5 TRBV29-1 CSVGTDLNQPQHF
TRBJ1-1 TRBV30 CAWSGQGGVGAFF
TRBJ2-7 TRBV30 CAWSVQTEGTEQYF
TRBJ1-6 TRBV4-2 CASSRGGTFHSPLHF
TRBJ1-5 TRBV11-3 CASTDCGTAYSNQPQHF
TRBJ2-3 TRBV5-4 CASSPHLTGGEDTQYF
TRBJ2-5 TRBV29-1 CSVEDLAGETQYF
TRBJ2-5 TRBV7-9 CASSSRQGLQETQYF
TRBJ1-4 TRBV18 CASSPRRTANEKLFF
TRBJ1-4 TRBV10-2 CASKESGGEKLFF
TRBJ1-1 TRBV27 CASSLLDRGVRDTEAFF